These 8 T cell receptor beta chains share one sample of origin, sequenced in a study of blood T cells in healthy people across ages. The second PCR ran roughly 6 to 12 cycles with a sample-barcoded 5' primer and J-beta primers. TCRdb independently ran MiXCR on the 5' RACE reads; one entry per CDR3 protein. Here the sample spans approximately 2,000,000 distinct CDR3 sequences, roughly two fifths being singletons. The sequenced sample consisted of blood. All receptors come from a human donor in good health.

The chain recombines TRBV27 with TRBJ1-1; D is uncertain. V lost 8 bases and J lost 3, with 16 bases in between. The CDR3 loop spans 14 amino acids. Germline V gives CDR1 MNHEY, CDR2 SMNVEV (reference sequence). In DNA, the CDR3 is TGTGCCAGCTCCCGGGGTGTCCTACACACTGAAGCTTTCTTT. It yields the protein CASSRGVLHTEAFF.

This chain uses TRBV20-1 with TRBJ1-1, with D possibly being TRBD1 (6 bases). Germline CDR1 and CDR2: DFQATT and SNEGSKA (reference sequence). CDR3 size: 13 residues. Trimming pared 6 bases from V and 11 bases from J, leaving 22 bases between. CDR3 nucleotides: TGCAGTGCGGTGGGTAACAGGGTGGTGGATGCTTTCTTT. This translates into CSAVGNRVVDAFF.

The chain links TRBV20-1 to TRBJ1-5; D is undetermined. The CDR3 has 14 residues. The germline gives CDR1 DFQATT, CDR2 SNEGSKA (reference sequence). Deletions cut 2 bases from V and 4 bases from J, with 12 bases between. The CDR3 DNA sequence: TGCAGTGCTAGACCCCGGACGGGGAATCAGCCCCAGCATTTT. It is translated as CSARPRTGNQPQHF.

This clonotype was seen more than once but under ten times. The V gene is TRBV28, the J gene TRBJ2-4; D not resolved. The assigned J gene may be wrong: the sequence end matches TRBJ2-7 better. The CDR3 runs 14 residues. The germline V gene encodes CDR1 MDHEN and CDR2 SYDVKM. CDR3 nucleotides: TGTGCCAGCAGTTTGCGAGGAAGTCCCCTCGAGCAGTACTTC. The encoded protein is CASSLRGSPLEQYF.

This clonotype was counted once. V gene TRBV5-1 combines with J gene TRBJ1-4; D gene ambiguous. V lost 1 base, J lost 5 bases, and 15 bases lay in between. The CDR3 length is 16 residues. From germline, CDR1 is SGHRS and CDR2 YFSETQ. The CDR3 region has the DNA TGCGCCAGCAGCTTGTTTGGGGAGGTGTCGAATGAAAAACTGTTTTTT. It is translated as CASSLFGEVSNEKLFF. The entire variable domain, with the rest obtained from reference TRBV5-1 and TRBJ1-4, is as follows: KAGVTQTPRYLIKTRGQQVTLSCSPISGHRSVSWYQQTPGQGLQFLFEYFSETQRNKGNFPGRFSGRQFSNSRSEMNVSTLELGDSALYLCASSLFGEVSNEKLFFGSGTQLSVL.

The chain employs TRBV28 and TRBJ1-2; a possible D gene is TRBD1 (6 bases). CDR3 length equals 14 residues. V was clipped by 6 bases and J by 6 bases, with 17 bases between them. Germline V CDR1 and CDR2: MDHEN, SYDVKM. The CDR3 is CASSPRYRANGYTF. CDR3 coding DNA: TGTGCCAGCAGCCCCCGTTACAGGGCTAATGGCTACACCTTC.

This clonotype was seen only a few times. The chain's CDR3 is CSARVLGRTFSTDTQYF. CDR3 nucleotide sequence: TGCAGTGCTAGAGTATTAGGACGCACGTTTAGCACAGATACGCAGTATTTT. This chain joins TRBV20-1 and TRBJ2-3; D not certain. The germline V gene has CDR1 DFQATT and CDR2 SNEGSKA (reference sequence). The CDR3 is 17 residues long. V lost 1 base, J lost 0 bases, and 17 bases lay in between.

V and J are TRBV4-1 and TRBJ1-1; D remains unclear. Germline V gives CDR1 MGHRA, CDR2 YSYEKL. This CDR3 is built from 15 residues. Trimming pared 0 bases from V and 2 bases from J, leaving 10 bases between. The CDR3 reads CASSQEEPDNTEAFF. CDR3 in DNA: TGCGCCAGCAGCCAAGAAGAGCCAGACAACACTGAAGCTTTCTTT.